These T cell receptor beta chains were read from a single sample in a study of cytomegalovirus exposure and HLA in healthy donors. Using immunoSEQ multiplex PCR, the repertoire was profiled, and TCRdb retains in-frame clones only, with some absent. Counted here are some 220,000 clones, 70% to 90% occurring once; the ten biggest clones make up 0.24%. The sequencing input was PBMCs. The receptor set was obtained from a girl aged 2 to 10 in good health and CMV-seronegative. The CDR3 runs from the conserved cysteine through the conserved F or W. A D gene is named only where the DNA matches it firmly. Clone sizes are given selectively: once, few, many, or a class where the clone is expanded.

J gene: TRBJ2-1; V gene: TRBV12-5; D gene: NA; clone size: NA; CDR3 DNA: TGTGCTAGTGGTTTCGGGGAGGGGGATGAGCAGTTCTTC; CDR3 protein: CASGFGEGDEQFF
J gene: TRBJ2-7; V gene: TRBV25-1; D gene: NA; clone size: NA; CDR3 DNA: TGTGCCAGCAGTGACAGCGGTAGCGAGCACGAGCAGTACTTC; CDR3 protein: CASSDSGSEHEQYF
J gene: TRBJ2-5; V gene: TRBV15; D gene: TRBD2; clone size: NA; CDR3 DNA: TGTGCCACCAGCCGTGAAGCGGGGGGCCTACAAGAGACCCAGTACTTC; CDR3 protein: CATSREAGGLQETQYF
J gene: TRBJ2-2; V gene: TRBV11-2; D gene: TRBD1; clone size: NA; CDR3 DNA: TGTGCCAGCAGCCCTTGGGACAGGGCGAACACCGGGGAGCTGTTTTTT; CDR3 protein: CASSPWDRANTGELFF
J gene: TRBJ1-6; V gene: TRBV28; D gene: TRBD1; clone size: NA; CDR3 DNA: TGTGCCAGCTCAGACCCGGGACAGGGCCGTAATTCACCCCTCCACTTT; CDR3 protein: CASSDPGQGRNSPLHF
J gene: TRBJ1-4; V gene: TRBV19; D gene: NA; clone size: NA; CDR3 DNA: TGTGCCAGTAGTCCTCAGGGTCCCCGAACTAATGAAAAACTGTTTTTT; CDR3 protein: CASSPQGPRTNEKLFF
J gene: TRBJ1-2; V gene: TRBV4-1; D gene: NA; clone size: NA; CDR3 DNA: TGCGCCAGCAGCCAAGGTTCGGTCAGAGGTGGTGGGGGCTACACCTTC; CDR3 protein: CASSQGSVRGGGGYTF
J gene: TRBJ2-5; V gene: TRBV2; D gene: NA; clone size: NA; CDR3 DNA: TGTGCCAGCACCAGGGGTTCCCAAGAGACCCAGTACTTC; CDR3 protein: CASTRGSQETQYF
J gene: TRBJ2-3; V gene: TRBV11-3; D gene: NA; clone size: NA; CDR3 DNA: TGTGCCAGCAGCTTTGGGGCCCCCACAGATACGCAGTATTTT; CDR3 protein: CASSFGAPTDTQYF
J gene: TRBJ2-7; V gene: TRBV14; D gene: TRBD2; clone size: NA; CDR3 DNA: TGTGCCAGCAGCTCCTTACTAGCGGCATTCTCCTACGAGCAGTACTTC; CDR3 protein: CASSSLLAAFSYEQYF
J gene: TRBJ1-3; V gene: TRBV6-5; D gene: TRBD1; clone size: NA; CDR3 DNA: TGTGCCAGCAGTCGGACAGGAAGCTCTGGAAACACCATATATTTT; CDR3 protein: CASSRTGSSGNTIYF
J gene: TRBJ2-7; V gene: TRBV29-1; D gene: NA; clone size: NA; CDR3 DNA: TGCAGCGCGTCCAGGGGCTACGAGCAGTACTTC; CDR3 protein: CSASRGYEQYF
J gene: TRBJ1-4; V gene: TRBV7-8; D gene: NA; clone size: few; CDR3 DNA: TGTGCCAGCAGCTTACAGGGGTTGAATGAAAAACTGTTTTTT; CDR3 protein: CASSLQGLNEKLFF
J gene: TRBJ1-1; V gene: TRBV18; D gene: TRBD1; clone size: NA; CDR3 DNA: TGTGCCAGCTCACCCGGACAGGGGAACACTGAAGCTTTCTTT; CDR3 protein: CASSPGQGNTEAFF
J gene: TRBJ1-1; V gene: TRBV7-3; D gene: TRBD1; clone size: NA; CDR3 DNA: TGTGCCAGCAGCTTATTGACAGGGATCTCGAACACTGAAGCTTTCTTT; CDR3 protein: CASSLLTGISNTEAFF
J gene: TRBJ2-5; V gene: TRBV5-4; D gene: TRBD2; clone size: NA; CDR3 DNA: TGTGCCAGCAGCTTGGGGCTAGCGGGACTACAAGAGACCCAGTACTTC; CDR3 protein: CASSLGLAGLQETQYF
J gene: TRBJ2-5; V gene: TRBV10-3; D gene: TRBD1; clone size: NA; CDR3 DNA: TGTGCCGTGCAAGACAGGGGGCTAGAGACCCAGTACTTC; CDR3 protein: CAVQDRGLETQYF
J gene: TRBJ2-7; V gene: TRBV7-2; D gene: NA; clone size: NA; CDR3 DNA: TGTGCCAGCAGCTGGTCCTCCCTCTACGAGCAGTACTTC; CDR3 protein: CASSWSSLYEQYF
J gene: TRBJ2-7; V gene: TRBV4-1; D gene: NA; clone size: NA; CDR3 DNA: TGCGCCAGCAGCCAAGAGGGGGGTCGCGAGCAGTACTTC; CDR3 protein: CASSQEGGREQYF
J gene: TRBJ2-5; V gene: TRBV6-6; D gene: TRBD2; clone size: NA; CDR3 DNA: TGTGCCGGAGGGGCGGGAGGGCCCGGAGAGACCCAGTACTTC; CDR3 protein: CAGGAGGPGETQYF